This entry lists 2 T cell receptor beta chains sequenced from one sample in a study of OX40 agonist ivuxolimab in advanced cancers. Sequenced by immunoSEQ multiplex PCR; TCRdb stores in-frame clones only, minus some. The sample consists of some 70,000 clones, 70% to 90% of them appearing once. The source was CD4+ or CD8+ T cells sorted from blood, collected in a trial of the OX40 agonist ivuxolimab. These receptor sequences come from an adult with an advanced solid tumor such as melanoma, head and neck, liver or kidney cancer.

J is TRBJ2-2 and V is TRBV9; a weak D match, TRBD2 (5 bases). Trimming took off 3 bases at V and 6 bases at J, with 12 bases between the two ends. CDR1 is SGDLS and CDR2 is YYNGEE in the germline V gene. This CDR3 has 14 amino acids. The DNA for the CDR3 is TGTGCCAGCAGCGCCTTTACTAGATCCGGGGAGCTGTTTTTT. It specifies CASSAFTRSGELFF.

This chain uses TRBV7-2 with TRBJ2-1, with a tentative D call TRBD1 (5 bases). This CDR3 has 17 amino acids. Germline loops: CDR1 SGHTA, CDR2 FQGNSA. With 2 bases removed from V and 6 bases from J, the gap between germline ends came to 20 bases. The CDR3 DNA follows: TGTGCCAGCAGCTTACCACGGACAAACTACGTTGGCAATGAGCAGTTCTTC. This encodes CASSLPRTNYVGNEQFF.